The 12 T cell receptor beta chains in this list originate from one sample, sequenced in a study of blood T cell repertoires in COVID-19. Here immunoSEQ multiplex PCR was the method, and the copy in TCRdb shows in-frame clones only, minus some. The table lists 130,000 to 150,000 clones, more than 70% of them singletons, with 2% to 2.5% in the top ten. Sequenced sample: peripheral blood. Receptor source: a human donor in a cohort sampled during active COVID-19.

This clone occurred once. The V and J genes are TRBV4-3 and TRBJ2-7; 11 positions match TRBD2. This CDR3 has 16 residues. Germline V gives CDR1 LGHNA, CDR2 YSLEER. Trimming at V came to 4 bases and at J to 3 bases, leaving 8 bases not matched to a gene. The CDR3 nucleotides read TGCGCCAGCAGCCGGGCCACTAGCGGGAGTAACTACGAGCAGTACTTC. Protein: CASSRATSGSNYEQYF.

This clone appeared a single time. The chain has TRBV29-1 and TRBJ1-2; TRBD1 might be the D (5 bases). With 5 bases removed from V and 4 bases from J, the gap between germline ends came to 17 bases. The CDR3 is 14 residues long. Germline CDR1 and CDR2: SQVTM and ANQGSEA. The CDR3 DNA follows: TGCAGCGTTACCGACAGCCCCGATTCCTATGGCTACACCTTC. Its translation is CSVTDSPDSYGYTF.

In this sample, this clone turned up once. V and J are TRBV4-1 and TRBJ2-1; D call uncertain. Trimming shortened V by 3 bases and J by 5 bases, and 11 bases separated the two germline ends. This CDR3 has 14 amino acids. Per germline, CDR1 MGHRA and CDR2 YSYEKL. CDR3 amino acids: CASSHLQVNNEQFF. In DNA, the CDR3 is TGCGCCAGCAGCCATTTACAAGTAAACAATGAGCAGTTCTTC.

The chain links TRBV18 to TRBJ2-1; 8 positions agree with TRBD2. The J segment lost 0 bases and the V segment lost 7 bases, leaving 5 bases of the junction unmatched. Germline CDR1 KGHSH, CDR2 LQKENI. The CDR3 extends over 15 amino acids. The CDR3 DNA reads TGTGCCAGCTTAGGACTAGCCAACTCCTACAATGAGCAGTTCTTC. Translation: CASLGLANSYNEQFF.

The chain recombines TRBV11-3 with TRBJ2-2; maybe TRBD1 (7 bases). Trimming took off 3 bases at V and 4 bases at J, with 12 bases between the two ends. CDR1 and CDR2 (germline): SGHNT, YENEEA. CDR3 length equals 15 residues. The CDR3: CASSFQGGSTGELFF. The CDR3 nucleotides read TGTGCCAGCAGCTTCCAGGGGGGCAGCACCGGGGAGCTGTTTTTT.

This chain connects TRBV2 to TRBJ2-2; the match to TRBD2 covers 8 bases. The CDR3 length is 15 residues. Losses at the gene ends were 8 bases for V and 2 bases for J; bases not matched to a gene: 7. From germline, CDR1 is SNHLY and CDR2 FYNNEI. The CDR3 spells CASGGVAGNTGELFF. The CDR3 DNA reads TGTGCCAGCGGCGGGGTAGCGGGAAACACCGGGGAGCTGTTTTTT.

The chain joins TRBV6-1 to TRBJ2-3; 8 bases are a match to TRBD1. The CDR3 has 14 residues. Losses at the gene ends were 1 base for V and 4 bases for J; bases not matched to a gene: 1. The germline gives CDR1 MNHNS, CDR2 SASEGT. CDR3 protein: CASSEGTGPDTQYF. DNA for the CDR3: TGTGCCAGCAGTGAAGGGACAGGGCCAGATACGCAGTATTTT.

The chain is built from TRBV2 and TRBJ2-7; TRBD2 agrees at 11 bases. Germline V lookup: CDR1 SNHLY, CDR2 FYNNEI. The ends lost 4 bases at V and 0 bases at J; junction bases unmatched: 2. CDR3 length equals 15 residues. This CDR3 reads CASSALAGASYEQYF. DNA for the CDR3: TGTGCCAGCAGTGCACTAGCGGGGGCCTCCTACGAGCAGTACTTC.

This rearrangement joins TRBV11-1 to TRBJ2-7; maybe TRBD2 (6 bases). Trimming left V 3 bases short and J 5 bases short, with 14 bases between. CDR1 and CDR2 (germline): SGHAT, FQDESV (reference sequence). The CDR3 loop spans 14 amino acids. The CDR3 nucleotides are TGTGCCAGCAGCTTTGGGACTCCCGGGGACGAGCAGTACTTC. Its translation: CASSFGTPGDEQYF. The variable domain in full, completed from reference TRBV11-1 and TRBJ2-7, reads EAEVAQSPRYKITEKSQAVAFWCDPISGHATLYWYRQILGQGPELLVQFQDESVVDDSQLPKDRFSAERLKGVDSTLKIQPAELGDSAMYLCASSFGTPGDEQYFGPGTRLTVT.

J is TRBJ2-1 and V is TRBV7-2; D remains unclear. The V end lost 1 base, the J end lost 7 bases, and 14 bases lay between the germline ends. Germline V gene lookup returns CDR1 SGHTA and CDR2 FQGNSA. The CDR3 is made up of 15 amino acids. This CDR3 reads CASSLVGEVPNEQFF. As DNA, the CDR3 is TGTGCCAGCAGCTTAGTGGGTGAGGTGCCGAATGAGCAGTTCTTC.

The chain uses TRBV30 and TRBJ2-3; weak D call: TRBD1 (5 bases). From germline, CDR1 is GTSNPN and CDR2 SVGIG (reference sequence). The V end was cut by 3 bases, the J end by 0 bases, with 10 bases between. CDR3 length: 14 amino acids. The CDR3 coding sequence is TGTGCCTGGAGGGAGACAGATAGCACAGATACGCAGTATTTT. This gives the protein CAWRETDSTDTQYF.

For the CDR3, the DNA is TGTGCCAGCAGCCAGGGTACTAGCGGACCCCAAGAGACCCAGTACTTC. This translates into CASSQGTSGPQETQYF. The chain recombines TRBV7-2 with TRBJ2-5; TRBD2 aligns across 8 bases. V lost 5 bases to trimming and J lost 1 base; unmatched junction nucleotides: 9. Per germline, CDR1 SGHTA and CDR2 FQGNSA. The CDR3 has 16 residues.